The count of the clone carrying this TCR beta chain is one. What it binds is not known. This specimen comes from a study of cytomegalovirus exposure and HLA in healthy donors. Looking at the study overall: HLA-typed donors contributed around 82 million unique TCRs, which were held in an early data release. Study-wide points: Indistinguishability led to the exclusion of some V segments, TRBV6-2 and TRBV6-3 included. Previously analyzed data showed that most TCR beta V segments were productive at a frequency of about 87% or about 30%. Researchers reported from a later analysis that most CMV-associated TCR beta chains appeared HLA-restricted.

The PCR had 60 Vbeta and 13 Jbeta primers. TCRdb's table, derived via immunoSEQ multiplex PCR, lists solely in-frame clones and lacks some. The table has approximately 150,000 clones, more than 80% seen once. The CDR3 has 15 amino acids. Trimming took 1 base from V and 5 from J, leaving 12 bases between them. In germline, CDR1 is ENHRY, CDR2 SYGVKD. This TCR was sampled from a woman between 50 and 59 years old in good health and CMV-seronegative. Sequenced input: PBMCs. The chain uses TRBV10-3 and TRBJ2-1; maybe TRBD2 (5 bases). The CDR3 DNA follows: TGTGCCATCAGTGAGTTGACCGGGAACAACAATGAGCAGTTCTTC. Protein: CAISELTGNNNEQFF.